Listed below are T cell receptor beta chains from one sample, sequenced in a study of T cell responses to AZD1222 COVID-19 vaccine. TCRdb keeps only in-frame clones here, not all; method: immunoSEQ multiplex PCR. The profile covers some 130,000 clones, with 70% to 90% appearing a single time and about 1.6% taken by the ten largest. The material was peripheral blood, obtained on day 0 of AZD1222 vaccination. Receptor source: an adult in good health. Each CDR3 is given with its conserved first and last residue. The order of the fields is D gene, clone size, J gene, V gene, CDR3 DNA, CDR3 protein. A D gene is named only where the DNA matches it firmly. Only some rows state a clone size, as once, few, many or a class for expanded clones.

D gene: .
clone size: .
J gene: TRBJ2-3
V gene: TRBV23-1
CDR3 DNA: TGCGCCAGCAGTCAATCAGCAGGGGAGACATACACAGATACGCAGTATTTT
CDR3 protein: CASSQSAGETYTDTQYF

D gene: .
clone size: .
J gene: TRBJ2-7
V gene: TRBV20-1
CDR3 DNA: TGCAGTGCTAGTCGTACCGGGACGGGGTACGAGCAGTACTTC
CDR3 protein: CSASRTGTGYEQYF

D gene: .
clone size: few
J gene: TRBJ1-1
V gene: TRBV5-1
CDR3 DNA: TGCGCCAGTGCAGAGAGCACTGAAGCTTTCTTT
CDR3 protein: CASAESTEAFF

D gene: TRBD1
clone size: .
J gene: TRBJ2-3
V gene: TRBV6-1
CDR3 DNA: TGTGCCAGCAGTGAGACAGGGGGGACAGATACGCAGTATTTT
CDR3 protein: CASSETGGTDTQYF

D gene: .
clone size: .
J gene: TRBJ1-4
V gene: TRBV12-3/TRBV12-4
CDR3 DNA: TGTGCCAGCAGTTCGGACATGGATGAAAAACTGTTTTTT
CDR3 protein: CASSSDMDEKLFF

D gene: .
clone size: .
J gene: TRBJ2-7
V gene: TRBV5-3
CDR3 DNA: TGTGCCAGAAGCCTGTCCCAACCTCGGTGTGAGCAGTACTTC
CDR3 protein: CARSLSQPRCEQYF

D gene: TRBD1
clone size: .
J gene: TRBJ2-7
V gene: TRBV19
CDR3 DNA: TGTGCCACCTTCGACAGGGCCGGAGAGCAGTACTTC
CDR3 protein: CATFDRAGEQYF

D gene: TRBD2
clone size: few
J gene: TRBJ2-1
V gene: TRBV4-3
CDR3 DNA: TGCGCCAGCAGCCCTCTCTGGACTAGCGGGTACACTAATGAGCAGTTCTTC
CDR3 protein: CASSPLWTSGYTNEQFF

D gene: .
clone size: .
J gene: TRBJ2-4
V gene: TRBV7-8
CDR3 DNA: TGTGCCAGCACCGGTGGCCCCAAAAACATTCAGTACTTC
CDR3 protein: CASTGGPKNIQYF

D gene: .
clone size: .
J gene: TRBJ2-1
V gene: TRBV19
CDR3 DNA: TGTGCCAGTGGTCCGGGGCAGTTCTTC
CDR3 protein: CASGPGQFF

D gene: .
clone size: .
J gene: TRBJ2-1
V gene: TRBV21-1
CDR3 DNA: TGTGCCAGCAGCAGACTCCGGGACAGGAAAGGGAGTGAGCAGTTCTTC
CDR3 protein: CASSRLRDRKGSEQFF

D gene: .
clone size: .
J gene: TRBJ2-1
V gene: TRBV4-3
CDR3 DNA: TGCGCCAGCAGCCAAGGTAAGTCCTACAATGAGCAGTTCTTC
CDR3 protein: CASSQGKSYNEQFF

D gene: TRBD1
clone size: .
J gene: TRBJ2-5
V gene: TRBV6-5
CDR3 DNA: TGTGCCAGCAATACAGGGACAGTACAAGAGACCCAGTACTTC
CDR3 protein: CASNTGTVQETQYF

D gene: .
clone size: .
J gene: TRBJ2-7
V gene: TRBV10-3
CDR3 DNA: TGTGCCATCAGTGAGCTCGAGGAGCAGTACTTC
CDR3 protein: CAISELEEQYF

D gene: TRBD2
clone size: .
J gene: TRBJ2-1
V gene: TRBV28
CDR3 DNA: TGTGCCAGCAGTTTAAGGGCGGGAGCTTACAATGAGCAGTTCTTC
CDR3 protein: CASSLRAGAYNEQFF

D gene: .
clone size: .
J gene: TRBJ2-3
V gene: TRBV24-1
CDR3 DNA: TGTGCCACCAGTGGTGAGCACCACACAGATACGCAGTATTTT
CDR3 protein: CATSGEHHTDTQYF

D gene: TRBD1
clone size: .
J gene: TRBJ2-5
V gene: TRBV5-4
CDR3 DNA: TGTGCCAGCAGCTCGGGACAGACATCCCAAGAGACCCAGTACTTC
CDR3 protein: CASSSGQTSQETQYF

D gene: .
clone size: .
J gene: TRBJ2-5
V gene: TRBV18
CDR3 DNA: TGTGCCAGCTCACACGATCCGAATCCCCGAGAGACCCAGTACTTC
CDR3 protein: CASSHDPNPRETQYF

D gene: TRBD1
clone size: .
J gene: TRBJ1-1
V gene: TRBV12-5
CDR3 DNA: TGTGCTAGTGGTTTGGTAAGGACAGGGTCTAGGGACACTGAAGCTTTCTTT
CDR3 protein: CASGLVRTGSRDTEAFF

D gene: .
clone size: .
J gene: TRBJ1-2
V gene: TRBV5-6
CDR3 DNA: TGTGCCAGCAGCTTGGTGGGGGGGAACTATGGCTACACCTTC
CDR3 protein: CASSLVGGNYGYTF

D gene: .
clone size: .
J gene: TRBJ1-4
V gene: TRBV13
CDR3 DNA: TGTGCCAGCAGCCTCCGGACAATTAATGAAAAACTGTTTTTT
CDR3 protein: CASSLRTINEKLFF

D gene: TRBD1
clone size: .
J gene: TRBJ2-3
V gene: TRBV11-3
CDR3 DNA: TGTGCCAGCGGCCGGGACAGGAGCACAGATACGCAGTATTTT
CDR3 protein: CASGRDRSTDTQYF

D gene: TRBD1
clone size: .
J gene: TRBJ2-7
V gene: TRBV5-6
CDR3 DNA: TGTGCCAGCAGCTTGGCCTTAGGGACAGGGGGAGACCGACCCTACGAGCAGTACTTC
CDR3 protein: CASSLALGTGGDRPYEQYF

D gene: .
clone size: .
J gene: TRBJ1-6
V gene: TRBV3-1/TRBV3-2
CDR3 DNA: TGTGCCAGCAGCCAACCCGCGTCACCCCTCCACTTT
CDR3 protein: CASSQPASPLHF

D gene: TRBD2
clone size: .
J gene: TRBJ2-3
V gene: TRBV6-1
CDR3 DNA: TGTGCCAGCAGTGCTGGGACTAGCGGACAGAGGGGAGATACGCAGTATTTT
CDR3 protein: CASSAGTSGQRGDTQYF

D gene: TRBD1
clone size: .
J gene: TRBJ1-2
V gene: TRBV19
CDR3 DNA: TGTGCCAGTAGTATAGATGGACAGGCCGGGGGCTACACCTTC
CDR3 protein: CASSIDGQAGGYTF

D gene: TRBD1
clone size: .
J gene: TRBJ1-6
V gene: TRBV5-8
CDR3 DNA: TGTGCCAGCAGTATCCGGGACAGTTCAGGCTCACCCCTCCACTTT
CDR3 protein: CASSIRDSSGSPLHF

D gene: .
clone size: .
J gene: TRBJ2-1
V gene: TRBV7-3
CDR3 DNA: TGTGCCAGCAGTTTCCAGAACAATGAGCAGTTCTTC
CDR3 protein: CASSFQNNEQFF

D gene: .
clone size: .
J gene: TRBJ2-1
V gene: TRBV9
CDR3 DNA: TGTGCCAGCAGCGTAGAAGGCTCCTACAATGAGCAGTTCTTC
CDR3 protein: CASSVEGSYNEQFF

D gene: .
clone size: .
J gene: TRBJ1-3
V gene: TRBV7-9
CDR3 DNA: TGTGCCAGCAGCCACACCCAAGCTGGAAACACCATATATTTT
CDR3 protein: CASSHTQAGNTIYF

D gene: .
clone size: .
J gene: TRBJ2-1
V gene: TRBV7-8
CDR3 DNA: TGTGCCAGCAGCTTAGTGGGAGCGTCCTACAATGAGCAGTTCTTC
CDR3 protein: CASSLVGASYNEQFF

D gene: .
clone size: .
J gene: TRBJ1-2
V gene: TRBV29-1
CDR3 DNA: TGCAGCTCGCGGGACACCCTTAAAGGTGGCTACACCTTC
CDR3 protein: CSSRDTLKGGYTF

D gene: TRBD1
clone size: .
J gene: TRBJ1-1
V gene: TRBV6-5
CDR3 DNA: TGTGCCAGCAGAACGACAGGGACACGCTTAGGAGCTTTCTTT
CDR3 protein: CASRTTGTRLGAFF

D gene: TRBD2
clone size: .
J gene: TRBJ2-1
V gene: TRBV7-6
CDR3 DNA: TGTGCCAGCAGCTTCGGACTAGCGGGGGGGAATGAGCAGTTCTTC
CDR3 protein: CASSFGLAGGNEQFF

D gene: .
clone size: few
J gene: TRBJ1-2
V gene: TRBV7-9
CDR3 DNA: TGTGCCAGCAGCTTAGCGGGACATGGCAATGGCTACACCTTC
CDR3 protein: CASSLAGHGNGYTF

D gene: TRBD1
clone size: .
J gene: TRBJ1-5
V gene: TRBV4-3
CDR3 DNA: TGCGCCAGCAGCCAAGGGGCCCAGGGGGCAAGGCAGCCCCAGCATTTT
CDR3 protein: CASSQGAQGARQPQHF

D gene: TRBD1
clone size: .
J gene: TRBJ1-2
V gene: TRBV5-1
CDR3 DNA: TGCGCCAGCAGCCACGGGACAGGGGGTGGCTACACCTTC
CDR3 protein: CASSHGTGGGYTF

D gene: TRBD1
clone size: .
J gene: TRBJ2-7
V gene: TRBV11-3
CDR3 DNA: TGTGCCAGCAGCTCGCCCAACCGGGACAGGAACTACGAGCAGTACTTC
CDR3 protein: CASSSPNRDRNYEQYF

D gene: .
clone size: few
J gene: TRBJ2-5
V gene: TRBV7-2
CDR3 DNA: TGTGCCAGCACCCCTGGGACTCGGAGGGATACCCAGTACTTC
CDR3 protein: CASTPGTRRDTQYF

D gene: .
clone size: once
J gene: TRBJ2-2
V gene: TRBV27
CDR3 DNA: TGTGCCAGCAGTTTATCTAGGAGGGACACCGGGGAGCTGTTTTTT
CDR3 protein: CASSLSRRDTGELFF

D gene: TRBD1
clone size: .
J gene: TRBJ1-1
V gene: TRBV7-9
CDR3 DNA: TGTGCCAGCAGCCTAGAGGTCCTCCGCGGGACAGGGAACACTGAAGCTTTCTTT
CDR3 protein: CASSLEVLRGTGNTEAFF

D gene: TRBD2
clone size: once
J gene: TRBJ2-7
V gene: TRBV24-1
CDR3 DNA: TGTGCCACCAGTGACCCCGGACTAGCGGGGAGATACGAGCAGTACTTC
CDR3 protein: CATSDPGLAGRYEQYF

D gene: .
clone size: once
J gene: TRBJ1-2
V gene: TRBV7-8
CDR3 DNA: TGTGCCAGCAGCGCGAGAGTTGGCTATGGCTACACCTTC
CDR3 protein: CASSARVGYGYTF

D gene: .
clone size: .
J gene: TRBJ2-2
V gene: TRBV5-1
CDR3 DNA: TGCGCCAGCAGCGTCGACGCCCCTCGGGAGCTGTTTTTT
CDR3 protein: CASSVDAPRELFF

D gene: .
clone size: .
J gene: TRBJ1-1
V gene: TRBV27
CDR3 DNA: TGTGCCAGCAGTTTTGGCCGGACAGTGAACACTGAAGCTTTCTTT
CDR3 protein: CASSFGRTVNTEAFF

D gene: TRBD2
clone size: .
J gene: TRBJ2-1
V gene: TRBV29-1
CDR3 DNA: TGCAGCGTTGTTGGTGGGAGGGCCAACAATGAGCAGTTCTTC
CDR3 protein: CSVVGGRANNEQFF

D gene: TRBD1
clone size: .
J gene: TRBJ2-7
V gene: TRBV3-1/TRBV3-2
CDR3 DNA: TGTGCCAGCAGCTGGGGACCGAAGACAGGGGGCAACGAGCAGTACTTC
CDR3 protein: CASSWGPKTGGNEQYF

D gene: .
clone size: .
J gene: TRBJ2-7
V gene: TRBV4-1
CDR3 DNA: TGCGCCAGCAGTTCGTCCTACGAGCAGTACTTC
CDR3 protein: CASSSSYEQYF

D gene: .
clone size: .
J gene: TRBJ2-3
V gene: TRBV6-5
CDR3 DNA: TGTGCCAGCAGTTGGGCCAGAAAAGATACGCAGTATTTT
CDR3 protein: CASSWARKDTQYF

D gene: TRBD2
clone size: .
J gene: TRBJ2-7
V gene: TRBV4-2
CDR3 DNA: TGTGCCAGCAGCCTCCGGACTAGCGGATTCTACGAGCAGTACTTC
CDR3 protein: CASSLRTSGFYEQYF

D gene: .
clone size: .
J gene: TRBJ1-3
V gene: TRBV29-1
CDR3 DNA: TGCAGCGTTACTTCTGGAAACACCATATATTTT
CDR3 protein: CSVTSGNTIYF

D gene: TRBD2
clone size: .
J gene: TRBJ2-5
V gene: TRBV5-4
CDR3 DNA: TGTGCCAGCAGCTTCCTACTAGCGGGAGAAGAGACCCAGTACTTC
CDR3 protein: CASSFLLAGEETQYF